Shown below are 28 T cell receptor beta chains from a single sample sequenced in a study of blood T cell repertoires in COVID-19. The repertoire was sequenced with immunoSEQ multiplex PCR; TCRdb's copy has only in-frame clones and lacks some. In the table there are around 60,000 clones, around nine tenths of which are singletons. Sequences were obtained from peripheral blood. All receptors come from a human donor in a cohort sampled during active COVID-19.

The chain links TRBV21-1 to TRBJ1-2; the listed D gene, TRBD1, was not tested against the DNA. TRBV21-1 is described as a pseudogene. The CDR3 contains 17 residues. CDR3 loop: CASSTPGQGFSNYGYTF. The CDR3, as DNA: TGTGCCAGCAGCACCCCGGGACAGGGCTTTTCTAACTATGGCTACACCTTC.

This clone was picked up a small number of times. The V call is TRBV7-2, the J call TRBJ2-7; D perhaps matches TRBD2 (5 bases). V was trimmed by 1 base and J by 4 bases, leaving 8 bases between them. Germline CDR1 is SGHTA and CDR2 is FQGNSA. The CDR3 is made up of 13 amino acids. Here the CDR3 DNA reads TGTGCCAGCAGCTTAGAAAGGGAGTACGAGCAGTACTTC. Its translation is CASSLEREYEQYF.

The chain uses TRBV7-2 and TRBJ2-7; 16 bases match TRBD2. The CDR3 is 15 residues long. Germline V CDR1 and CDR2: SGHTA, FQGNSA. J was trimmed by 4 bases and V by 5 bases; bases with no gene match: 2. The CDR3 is CASSMGLAGGYEQYF. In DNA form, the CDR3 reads TGTGCCAGCAGCATGGGACTAGCGGGAGGGTACGAGCAGTACTTC.

In nucleotides, the CDR3 is TGTGCCAGCAGCCAAGACTGGACTAGCGGACCAAACTACAATGAGCAGTTCTTC. As protein: CASSQDWTSGPNYNEQFF. The rearrangement links TRBV3-1 (or the pseudogene TRBV3-2) to TRBJ2-1, with 10 bases aligning to TRBD2. With 0 bases clipped from V and 3 bases from J, the junction kept 8 bases outside the gene matches. This CDR3 has 18 amino acids. Germline lookup yields CDR1 LGHDT and CDR2 YNNKEL (reference sequence).

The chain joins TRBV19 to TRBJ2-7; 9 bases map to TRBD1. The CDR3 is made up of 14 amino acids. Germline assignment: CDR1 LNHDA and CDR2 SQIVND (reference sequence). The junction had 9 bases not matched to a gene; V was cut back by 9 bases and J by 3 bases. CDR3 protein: CASQMTGGIYEQYF. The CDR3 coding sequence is TGTGCCAGCCAAATGACAGGGGGAATCTACGAGCAGTACTTC.

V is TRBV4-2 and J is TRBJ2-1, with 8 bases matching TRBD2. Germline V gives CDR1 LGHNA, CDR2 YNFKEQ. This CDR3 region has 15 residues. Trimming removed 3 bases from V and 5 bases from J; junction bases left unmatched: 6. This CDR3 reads CASSQTHGGDNEQFF. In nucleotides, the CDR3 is TGTGCCAGCAGCCAGACCCACGGGGGGGACAATGAGCAGTTCTTC.

The CDR3 DNA is TGTGCCACCAGTGATTTGTCAGGGCTGAACACCGGGGAGCTGTTTTTT. It translates to CATSDLSGLNTGELFF. J is TRBJ2-2 and V is TRBV24-1; a possible D gene is TRBD1 (5 bases). CDR1 KGHDR and CDR2 SFDVKD come from the germline V gene. CDR3 length equals 16 residues. The V end lost 0 bases, the J end lost 1 base, and 8 bases lay between the germline ends.

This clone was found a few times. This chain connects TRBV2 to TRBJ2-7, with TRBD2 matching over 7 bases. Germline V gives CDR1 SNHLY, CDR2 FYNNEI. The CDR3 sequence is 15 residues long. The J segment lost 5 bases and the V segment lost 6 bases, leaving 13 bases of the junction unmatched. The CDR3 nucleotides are TGTGCCAGCAGGTATGAGCGGGGCCTCGGGCACGAGCAGTACTTC. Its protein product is CASRYERGLGHEQYF.

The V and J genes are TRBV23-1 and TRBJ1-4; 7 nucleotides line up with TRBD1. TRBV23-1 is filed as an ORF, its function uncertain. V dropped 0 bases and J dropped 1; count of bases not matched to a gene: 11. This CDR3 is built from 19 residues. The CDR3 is CASSQSGGGIKQTNEKLFF. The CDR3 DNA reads TGCGCCAGCAGTCAATCAGGAGGGGGCATCAAACAAACTAATGAAAAACTGTTTTTT.

The DNA for the CDR3 is TGTGCCAGCAGGACCTTAGCGACCGGGGAGCTGTTTTTT. This codes for CASRTLATGELFF. This chain connects TRBV7-2 to TRBJ2-2, with a possible D match to TRBD2 (5 bases). Germline CDR1 and CDR2: SGHTA and FQGNSA. V lost 6 bases and J lost 5, with 10 bases in between. The CDR3 length is 13 residues.

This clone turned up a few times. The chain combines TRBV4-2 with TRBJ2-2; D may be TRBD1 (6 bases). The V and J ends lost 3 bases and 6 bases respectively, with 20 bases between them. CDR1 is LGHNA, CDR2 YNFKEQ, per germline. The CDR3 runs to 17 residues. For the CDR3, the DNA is TGTGCCAGCAGCCAGGAGAGGGGACAAGAAGGCGCCGGGGAGCTGTTTTTT. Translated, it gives CASSQERGQEGAGELFF.

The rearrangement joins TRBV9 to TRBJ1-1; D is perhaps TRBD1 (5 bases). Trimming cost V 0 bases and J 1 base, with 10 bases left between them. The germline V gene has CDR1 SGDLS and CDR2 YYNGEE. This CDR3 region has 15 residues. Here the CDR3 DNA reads TGTGCCAGCAGCGTAGGAGACAGACCGAACACTGAAGCTTTCTTT. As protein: CASSVGDRPNTEAFF.

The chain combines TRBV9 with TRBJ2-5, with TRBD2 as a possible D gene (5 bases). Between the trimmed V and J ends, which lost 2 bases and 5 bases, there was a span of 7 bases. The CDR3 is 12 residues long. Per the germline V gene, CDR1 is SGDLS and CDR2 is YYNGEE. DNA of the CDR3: TGTGCCAGCAGCGTCCGCGGGGAGACCCAGTACTTC. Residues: CASSVRGETQYF.

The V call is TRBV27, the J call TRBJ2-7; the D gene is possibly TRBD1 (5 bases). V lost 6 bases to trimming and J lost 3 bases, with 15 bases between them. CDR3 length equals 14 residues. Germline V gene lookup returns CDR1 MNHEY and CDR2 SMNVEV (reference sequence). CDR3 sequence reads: CASRLTGEFYEQYF. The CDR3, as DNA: TGTGCCAGCAGGCTAACAGGAGAATTCTACGAGCAGTACTTC.

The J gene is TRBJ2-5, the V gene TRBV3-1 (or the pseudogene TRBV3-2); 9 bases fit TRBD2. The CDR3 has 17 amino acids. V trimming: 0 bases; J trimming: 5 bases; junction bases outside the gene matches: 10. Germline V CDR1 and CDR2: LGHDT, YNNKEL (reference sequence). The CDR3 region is CASSQDLPSGGMETQYF. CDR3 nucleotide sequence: TGTGCCAGCAGCCAAGATCTCCCCAGCGGGGGGATGGAGACCCAGTACTTC.

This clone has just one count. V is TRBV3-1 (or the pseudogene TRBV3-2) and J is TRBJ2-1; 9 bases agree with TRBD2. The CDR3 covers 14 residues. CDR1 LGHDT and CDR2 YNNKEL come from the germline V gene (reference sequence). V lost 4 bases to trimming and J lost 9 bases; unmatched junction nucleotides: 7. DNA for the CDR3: TGTGCCAGCAGCCCCCCCCTAGCGGGATTTGAGCAGTTCTTC. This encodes CASSPPLAGFEQFF.

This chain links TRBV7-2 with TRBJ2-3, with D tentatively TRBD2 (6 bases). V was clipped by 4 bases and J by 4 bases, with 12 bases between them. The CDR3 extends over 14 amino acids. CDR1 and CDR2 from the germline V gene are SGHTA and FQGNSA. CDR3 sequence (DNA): TGTGCCAGCAGCTCGGGACTGCCGGCAGATACGCAGTATTTT. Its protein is CASSSGLPADTQYF.

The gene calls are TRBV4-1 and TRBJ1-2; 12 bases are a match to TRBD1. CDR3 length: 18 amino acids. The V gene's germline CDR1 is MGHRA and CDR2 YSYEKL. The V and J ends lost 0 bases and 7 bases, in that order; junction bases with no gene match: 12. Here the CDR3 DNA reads TGCGCCAGCAGCCAAGACGGGACAGGGGGCTCGATAGTGCGTGGCTACACCTTC. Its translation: CASSQDGTGGSIVRGYTF.

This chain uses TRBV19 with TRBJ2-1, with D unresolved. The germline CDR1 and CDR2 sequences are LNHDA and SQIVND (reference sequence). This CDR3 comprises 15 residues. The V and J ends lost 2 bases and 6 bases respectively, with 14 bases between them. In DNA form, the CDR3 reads TGTGCCAGTAGTATAAGCCCCGACTTGTTCAATGAGCAGTTCTTC. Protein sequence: CASSISPDLFNEQFF.

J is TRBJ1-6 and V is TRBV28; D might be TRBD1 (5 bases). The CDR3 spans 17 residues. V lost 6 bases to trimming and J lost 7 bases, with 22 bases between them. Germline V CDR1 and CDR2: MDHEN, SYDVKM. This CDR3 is CASSPPMRQGGNSPLHF. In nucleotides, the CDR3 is TGTGCCAGCAGCCCACCCATGAGGCAGGGAGGCAATTCACCCCTCCACTTT.

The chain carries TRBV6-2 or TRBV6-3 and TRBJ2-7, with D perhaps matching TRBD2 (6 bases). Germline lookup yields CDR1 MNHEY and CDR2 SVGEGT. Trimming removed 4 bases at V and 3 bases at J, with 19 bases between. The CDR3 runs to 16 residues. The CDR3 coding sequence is TGTGCCAGCAGTTCGAAGGGCGGAGGGCCTTTCTACGAGCAGTACTTC. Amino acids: CASSSKGGGPFYEQYF.

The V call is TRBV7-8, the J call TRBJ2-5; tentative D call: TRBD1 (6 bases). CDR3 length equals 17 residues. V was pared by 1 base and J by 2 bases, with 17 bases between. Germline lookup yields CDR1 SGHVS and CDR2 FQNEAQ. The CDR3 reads CASSLGERVGGQETQYF. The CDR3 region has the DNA TGTGCCAGCAGCTTAGGGGAGAGGGTAGGGGGTCAAGAGACCCAGTACTTC.

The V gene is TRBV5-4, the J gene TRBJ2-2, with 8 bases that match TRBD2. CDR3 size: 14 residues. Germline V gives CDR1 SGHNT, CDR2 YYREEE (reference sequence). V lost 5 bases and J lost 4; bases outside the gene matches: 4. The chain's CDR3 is CASSSGTSTGELFF. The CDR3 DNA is TGTGCCAGCAGTTCCGGGACTAGCACCGGGGAGCTGTTTTTT.

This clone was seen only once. The CDR3, as DNA: TGTGCCAGCTCACCATTTGTAGATGAAGCTTTCTTT. Amino acids: CASSPFVDEAFF. This chain uses TRBV18 with TRBJ1-1; D is unresolved. The CDR3 consists of 12 residues. V was cut by 2 bases and J by 7 bases, with 8 bases left in between. CDR1 and CDR2 from the germline V gene are KGHSH and LQKENI.

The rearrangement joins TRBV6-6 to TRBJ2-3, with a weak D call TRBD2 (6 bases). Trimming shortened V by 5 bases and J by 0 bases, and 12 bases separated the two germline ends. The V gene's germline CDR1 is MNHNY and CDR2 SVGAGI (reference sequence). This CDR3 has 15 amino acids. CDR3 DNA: TGTGCCAGCAGTCCCAGACTAGAAAGCACAGATACGCAGTATTTT. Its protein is CASSPRLESTDTQYF.

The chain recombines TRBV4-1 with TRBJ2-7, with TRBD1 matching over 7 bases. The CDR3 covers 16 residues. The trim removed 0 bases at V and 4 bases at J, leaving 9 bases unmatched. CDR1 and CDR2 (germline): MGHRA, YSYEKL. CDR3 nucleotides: TGCGCCAGCAGCCAAGAAGCGAGACAGGGACCTTACGAGCAGTACTTC. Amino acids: CASSQEARQGPYEQYF.

The CDR3 spells CASSPSGGAFGELFF. CDR3 bases: TGTGCCAGCAGCCCTAGCGGGGGGGCGTTCGGGGAGCTGTTTTTT. The rearrangement uses TRBV5-6 and TRBJ2-2; the match to TRBD2 covers 12 bases. V trimming: 4 bases; J trimming: 7 bases; junction bases outside the gene matches: 5. The CDR3 is made up of 15 amino acids. The germline CDR1 and CDR2 sequences are SGHDT and YYEEEE.

The CDR3 loop reads CAWNPTAYNEQFF. Written as DNA, the CDR3 is TGTGCCTGGAATCCGACAGCCTACAATGAGCAGTTCTTC. This chain joins TRBV30 and TRBJ2-1, with D perhaps matching TRBD1 (5 bases). The ends were cut back, 4 bases at V and 2 bases at J, with 9 bases in the middle. This CDR3 has 13 amino acids. The germline V gene has CDR1 GTSNPN and CDR2 SVGIG (reference sequence).